The text below deals with one T cell receptor (beta chain). The CDR3 extends over 15 amino acids. The V gene's germline CDR1 is LNHNV and CDR2 YYDKDF (reference sequence). The V gene lost 0 bases and the J gene lost 0 bases, with 5 bases spanning the gap. This sample is drawn from a study of blood T cell repertoires in COVID-19. The wider study: There were acute and convalescent COVID-19 samples, and they came from the United States, Italy and Spain.

Authors' analysis steps: From reference gene primer amplification, estimates of nucleated cell counts were derived. The repertoire was sequenced with immunoSEQ multiplex PCR; TCRdb's copy has only in-frame clones and lacks some. The V and J calls and clone size are taken from that table; D and trimming were inferred from the DNA. The sample carries 200,000 to 300,000 clones, approximately 86% recorded once. The chain employs TRBV15 and TRBJ1-4; D gene uncertain. The specimen sequenced was peripheral blood. This TCR was sampled from a man aged 35-49 years who had recovered from COVID-19. The DNA of the CDR3 is TGTGCCACCAGCAGAGATGTAGCAACTAATGAAAAACTGTTTTTT. Translation: CATSRDVATNEKLFF.